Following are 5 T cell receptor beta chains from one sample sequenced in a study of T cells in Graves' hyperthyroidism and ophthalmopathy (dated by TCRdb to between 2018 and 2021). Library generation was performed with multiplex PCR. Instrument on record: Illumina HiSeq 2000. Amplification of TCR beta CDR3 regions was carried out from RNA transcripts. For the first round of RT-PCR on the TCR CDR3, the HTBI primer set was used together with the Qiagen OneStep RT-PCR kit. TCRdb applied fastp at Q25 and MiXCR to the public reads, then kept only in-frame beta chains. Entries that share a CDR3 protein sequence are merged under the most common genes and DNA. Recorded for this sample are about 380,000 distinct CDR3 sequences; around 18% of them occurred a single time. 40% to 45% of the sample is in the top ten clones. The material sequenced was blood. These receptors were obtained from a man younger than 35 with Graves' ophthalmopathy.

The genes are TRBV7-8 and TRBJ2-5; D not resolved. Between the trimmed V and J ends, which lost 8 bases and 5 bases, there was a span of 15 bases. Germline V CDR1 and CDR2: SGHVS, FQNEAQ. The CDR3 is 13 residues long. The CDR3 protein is CASRWDVRETQYF. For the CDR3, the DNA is TGTGCCAGCCGCTGGGATGTGCGGGAGACCCAGTACTTC.

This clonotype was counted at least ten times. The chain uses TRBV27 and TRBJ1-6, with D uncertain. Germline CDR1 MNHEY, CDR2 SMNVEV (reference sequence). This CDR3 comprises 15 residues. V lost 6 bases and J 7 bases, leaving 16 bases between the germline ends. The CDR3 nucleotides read TGTGCCAGCAGCCCCCCCCGAAATTGGAATTCACCCCTCCACTTT. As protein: CASSPPRNWNSPLHF.

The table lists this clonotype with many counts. In nucleotides, the CDR3 is TGTGCCAGCAGGGCGGACCTCACAGATACGCAGTATTTT. Translation gives CASRADLTDTQYF. This rearrangement joins TRBV27 to TRBJ2-3; D is ambiguous. Deletions cut 6 bases from V and 2 bases from J, with 9 bases between. The germline gives CDR1 MNHEY, CDR2 SMNVEV (reference sequence). This CDR3 is built from 13 residues.

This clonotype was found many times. This chain's CDR3 is CASSGGTDMNTEAFF. As DNA, the CDR3 is TGTGCCAGCAGCGGGGGGACAGATATGAACACTGAAGCTTTCTTT. The chain has TRBV11-1 and TRBJ1-1; 7 positions agree with TRBD1. The CDR3 is made up of 15 amino acids. V lost 5 bases to trimming and J lost 0 bases; unmatched junction nucleotides: 6. Germline CDR1 and CDR2: SGHAT and FQDESV (reference sequence).

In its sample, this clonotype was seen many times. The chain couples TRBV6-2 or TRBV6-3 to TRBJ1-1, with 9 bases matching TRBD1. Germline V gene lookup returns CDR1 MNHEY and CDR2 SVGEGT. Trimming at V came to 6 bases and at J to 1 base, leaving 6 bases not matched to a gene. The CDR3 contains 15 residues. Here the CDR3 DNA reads TGTGCCAGCAGAGAGATGGGACAGGGGAACACTGAAGCTTTCTTT. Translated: CASREMGQGNTEAFF.